This T cell receptor beta chain stems from a study of OX40 agonist ivuxolimab in advanced cancers. For the wider study: Ivuxolimab was an agonistic, fully human IgG2 monoclonal antibody directed against OX40 (CD134), a costimulatory receptor. Intravenous ivuxolimab was administered to patients every 2 weeks at six dose levels: 0.01, 0.1, 0.3, 1.5, 3 and 10 mg/kg. Among the approximately 54 dose-escalation patients, around 19 had hepatocellular carcinoma, around 15 melanoma, 9 renal cell carcinoma and 9 head and neck cancer. In the dose-escalation cohort, approximately 83% of patients were male, and the mean age was roughly 60 years with a range of roughly 23 to 79. Prior anti-PD-1, anti-PD-L1 or anti-CTLA-4 therapy was permitted, and checkpoint inhibitors had been received by roughly 40% of dose-escalation patients. Three dose-escalation patients achieved partial responses, one with hepatocellular carcinoma and two with cutaneous melanoma. Peripheral TCRbeta sequencing aimed to test whether ivuxolimab altered TCR sequence diversity and caused clonal T-cell expansion. The paper reports the monotherapy dose-escalation portion (N of about 54 patients) of the phase I ivuxolimab trial.

Summary of the overall study and its limitations: In partial responders in the 0.1-3.0 mg/kg groups, normalized peripheral clonal expansion was found to be among the lowest, especially among CD8+ T cells. The antigen specificity of the clonally expanded peripheral T cells was not determined. After ivuxolimab, more expanded clones were found on average in CD8+ T cells than in CD4+ T cells. At doses of 0.1 to 3.0 mg/kg, clonal expansion of both CD4+ and CD8+ T cells in blood was seen between baseline and week 6. Low levels of normalized T-cell clonal expansion were also seen in some patients who did not respond.

To note about this clone: Which antigen it targets is not known. Qualities for individual bases were not recorded, and no much larger clone is one base off.

The trial excluded patients who had a history of autoimmune disease or were on systemic immunosuppression. Peripheral blood for TCR sequencing was drawn from every dose cohort at baseline, at cycle 4 day 1 and at cycle 7 day 1. The samples were taken from a phase I, first-in-human, multicenter, open-label dose-escalation trial of ivuxolimab. Adults with locally advanced or metastatic head and neck squamous cell, hepatocellular, melanoma or renal cell carcinoma were enrolled in the trial. Before TCR sequencing, CD4+ T cells and CD8+ T cells from peripheral blood were sorted into separate populations. Including the terminal cysteine and phenylalanine, the CDR3 comprises 17 residues. Kept here is only the CDR3 DNA, which spans 51 bases and is read in frame from base 1. Reading the germline V gene gives CDR1 SGHVS and CDR2 FQNEAQ. V lost 4 bases and J lost 3 bases; the stretch between them is 19 bases long.

To sequence the TCRbeta CDR3 region, genomic DNA was isolated from the sorted cells. The immunoSEQ Assay was used to sequence the TCRbeta CDR3 regions. The table was pulled from immuneACCESS by TCRdb, which kept in-frame rearrangements only. Such tables lose some clones; where checked, under half of the loss comes from unresolved V genes, and the rest has no known cause. For this sample the table gives 43,000 or so clones, of which about 74% were detected only once. The ten largest clones add up to under 3% of the sample. This sequence uses TRBV7-8 and TRBJ1-3; no D gene call is confident. This material consisted of CD4+ or CD8+ T cells sorted from blood, taken in a trial of the OX40 agonist ivuxolimab. The sequence was collected from an adult with an advanced solid tumor such as melanoma, head and neck, liver or kidney cancer. The bases are TGTGCCAGCAGCTCATACGCCGGACTCTCTGGTGGAAACACCATATATTTT. Its coded protein is CASSSYAGLSGGNTIYF.